A selection of T cell receptor beta chains follows, all from one sample in a study of T cells in localized non-small cell lung cancer. Assay: immunoSEQ multiplex PCR; the TCRdb copy retains only in-frame clones and omits some. The data show 100,000 or so clones, with approximately 91% seen just once and roughly 4% held by the top ten. Sequencing was performed on PBMCs, taken before any cancer treatment. All receptors come from a woman aged 35 to 70 with stage II squamous cell lung carcinoma. CDR3s include the opening cysteine and the closing phenylalanine or tryptophan. A D gene is named only where the DNA matches it firmly. Size is stated for part of the rows, as once, few or many counts, or as a class when the clone is expanded.

CDR3aa | CDR3nt | d_gene | j_gene | v_gene | abundance
CASSTGVGNTEAFF | TGTGCCAGCAGCACCGGGGTGGGGAACACTGAAGCTTTCTTT | . | TRBJ1-1 | TRBV9 | .
CASQRVSCYSYEQYF | TGTGCCAGCCAAAGGGTTTCCTGCTACTCCTACGAGCAGTACTTC | . | TRBJ2-7 | TRBV6-4 | .
CASRYSNQPQHF | TGTGCCAGCAGATATAGCAATCAGCCCCAGCATTTT | . | TRBJ1-5 | TRBV28 | .
CASRDGGQYF | TGTGCCAGCAGGGACGGGGGGCAGTACTTC | . | TRBJ2-7 | TRBV2 | .
CASSLGTAYGYTF | TGTGCCAGCAGCTTAGGGACGGCCTATGGCTACACCTTC | . | TRBJ1-2 | TRBV7-9 | .
CASSDWGLGYGYTF | TGTGCCAGCAGTGATTGGGGGCTAGGCTATGGCTACACCTTC | . | TRBJ1-2 | TRBV6-1 | .
CSAVGELFF | TGCAGTGCCGTGGGGGAGCTGTTTTTT | . | TRBJ2-2 | TRBV20-1 | .
CASSLIGGSGELFF | TGTGCCAGCAGTTTAATAGGGGGCTCCGGGGAGCTGTTTTTT | TRBD1 | TRBJ2-2 | TRBV27 | once
CASRVLGGYEQYF | TGTGCCAGCAGAGTTCTCGGGGGCTACGAGCAGTACTTC | . | TRBJ2-7 | TRBV27 | .
CASSFTGTSGGANTGELFF | TGTGCCAGCAGCTTTACCGGGACCAGCGGGGGAGCTAACACCGGGGAGCTGTTTTTT | TRBD2 | TRBJ2-2 | TRBV4-2 | .
CAIMRAGGGSYEQYF | TGTGCCATCATGAGAGCGGGAGGTGGGTCCTACGAGCAGTACTTC | TRBD2 | TRBJ2-7 | TRBV10-3 | .
CASSQGDRVRRDEKLFF | TGCGCCAGCAGCCAAGGGGACAGGGTTCGACGGGATGAAAAACTGTTTTTT | TRBD1 | TRBJ1-4 | TRBV4-1 | .
CASSFRMKYEKLFF | TGTGCCAGCAGCTTCAGGATGAAGTATGAAAAACTGTTTTTT | . | TRBJ1-4 | TRBV5-8 | .
CAWSLTGKTTEAFF | TGTGCCTGGAGCCTGACAGGGAAGACCACTGAAGCTTTCTTT | TRBD1 | TRBJ1-1 | TRBV30 | .
CASSARQSLSGNTIYF | TGTGCCAGCAGCGCCCGGCAGTCCCTCTCTGGAAACACCATATATTTT | . | TRBJ1-3 | TRBV11-2 | .
CASSESRTGVLEAFF | TGTGCCAGCAGTGAATCCCGGACAGGGGTCCTTGAAGCTTTCTTT | TRBD1 | TRBJ1-1 | TRBV25-1 | .
CASDRQGVNQPQHF | TGTGCCAGCGACCGACAGGGAGTCAATCAGCCCCAGCATTTT | TRBD1 | TRBJ1-5 | TRBV19 | once
CSVEKTGINTGELFF | TGCAGCGTTGAAAAGACAGGGATAAACACCGGGGAGCTGTTTTTT | TRBD1 | TRBJ2-2 | TRBV29-1 | few
CASSWGGRKETQYF | TGTGCCAGCAGTTGGGGGGGCAGGAAAGAGACCCAGTACTTC | . | TRBJ2-5 | TRBV6-6 | .
CASSSRKTNTGELFF | TGTGCCAGCAGTTCTCGGAAGACGAACACCGGGGAGCTGTTTTTT | . | TRBJ2-2 | TRBV6-5 | .
CASRPQGETQYF | TGTGCCAGCAGACCACAGGGTGAGACCCAGTACTTC | . | TRBJ2-5 | TRBV28 | .
CASSRDQTGRYAGELFF | TGTGCCAGTAGTAGAGACCAGACAGGGCGGTATGCCGGGGAGCTGTTTTTT | TRBD1 | TRBJ2-2 | TRBV19 | .
CASGFTVREQFF | TGTGCCAGCGGCTTCACCGTCCGTGAGCAGTTCTTC | . | TRBJ2-1 | TRBV5-8 | few
CASSLLGGNQPQHF | TGTGCCAGCAGTTTATTAGGGGGCAATCAGCCCCAGCATTTT | . | TRBJ1-5 | TRBV28 | .
CASSSGGWGNTIYF | TGTGCCAGCAGTTCAGGGGGTTGGGGAAACACCATATATTTT | TRBD1 | TRBJ1-3 | TRBV28 | .
CASSWTRSVTDTQYF | TGTGCCAGCAGTTGGACTAGGTCTGTCACAGATACGCAGTATTTT | TRBD2 | TRBJ2-3 | TRBV2 | .
CASSLWRQGSTKQYF | TGTGCCAGCAGTTTATGGAGACAGGGATCTACGAAGCAGTACTTC | TRBD1 | TRBJ2-7 | TRBV28 | .
CASSRSTSSGANVLTF | TGTGCCAGTAGTAGGAGCACCTCCTCTGGGGCCAACGTCCTGACTTTC | . | TRBJ2-6 | TRBV19 | .